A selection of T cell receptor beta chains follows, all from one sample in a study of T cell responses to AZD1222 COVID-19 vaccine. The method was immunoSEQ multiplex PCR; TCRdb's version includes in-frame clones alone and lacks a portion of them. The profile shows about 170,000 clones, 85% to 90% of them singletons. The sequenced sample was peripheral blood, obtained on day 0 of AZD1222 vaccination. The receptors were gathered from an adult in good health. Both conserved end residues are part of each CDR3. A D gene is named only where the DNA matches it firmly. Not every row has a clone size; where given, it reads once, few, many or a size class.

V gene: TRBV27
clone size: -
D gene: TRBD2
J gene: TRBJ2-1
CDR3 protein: CASHSGGLYNEQFF
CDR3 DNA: TGTGCCAGCCATAGCGGGGGGCTTTACAATGAGCAGTTCTTC

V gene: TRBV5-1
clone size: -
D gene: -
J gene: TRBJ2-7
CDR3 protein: CASSSVGDGYEQYF
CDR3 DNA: TGCGCCAGCAGCTCGGTCGGTGACGGCTACGAGCAGTACTTC

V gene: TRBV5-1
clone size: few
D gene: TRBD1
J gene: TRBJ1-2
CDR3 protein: CASSPWTGDEDGYTF
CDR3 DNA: TGCGCCAGCAGCCCATGGACAGGGGACGAAGATGGCTACACCTTC

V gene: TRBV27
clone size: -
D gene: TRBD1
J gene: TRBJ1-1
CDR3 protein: CASRPDRATEAFF
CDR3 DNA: TGTGCCAGCAGACCCGACAGGGCCACTGAAGCTTTCTTT

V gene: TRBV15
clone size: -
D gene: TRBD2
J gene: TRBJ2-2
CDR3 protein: CATEGRREATGELFF
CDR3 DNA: TGTGCCACCGAGGGTCGGCGGGAGGCCACCGGGGAGCTGTTTTTT

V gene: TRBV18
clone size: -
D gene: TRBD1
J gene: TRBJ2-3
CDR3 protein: CASSQGGTDTQYF
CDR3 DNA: TGTGCCAGCTCCCAGGGGGGCACAGATACGCAGTATTTT

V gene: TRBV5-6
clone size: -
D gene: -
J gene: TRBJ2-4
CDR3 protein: CASSHAYSEFPKNIQYF
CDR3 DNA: TGTGCCAGCAGCCATGCGTACTCGGAGTTTCCCAAAAACATTCAGTACTTC

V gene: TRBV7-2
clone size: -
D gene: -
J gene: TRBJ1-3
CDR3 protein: CASSLVSGNTIYF
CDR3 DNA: TGTGCCAGCAGCTTAGTCTCTGGAAACACCATATATTTT

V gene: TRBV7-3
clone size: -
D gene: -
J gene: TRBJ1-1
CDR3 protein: CASSTVGANTEAFF
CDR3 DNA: TGTGCCAGCAGCACGGTAGGGGCGAACACTGAAGCTTTCTTT

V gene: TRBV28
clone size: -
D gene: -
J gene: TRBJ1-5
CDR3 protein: CASNQGQVGLRPQHF
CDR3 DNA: TGTGCCAGCAACCAAGGACAAGTAGGTCTTAGACCCCAGCATTTT

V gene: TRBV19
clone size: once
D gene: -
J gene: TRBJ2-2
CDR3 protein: CASSILGPQRLFF
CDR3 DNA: TGTGCCAGTAGTATATTGGGTCCTCAGCGGCTGTTTTTT

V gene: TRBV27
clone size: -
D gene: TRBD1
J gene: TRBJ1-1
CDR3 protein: CASSPGQGWSTEAFF
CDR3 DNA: TGTGCCAGCAGTCCAGGACAGGGCTGGAGCACTGAAGCTTTCTTT

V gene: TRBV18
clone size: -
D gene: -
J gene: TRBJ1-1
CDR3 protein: CASSPQQTEAFF
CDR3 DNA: TGTGCCAGCTCACCACAGCAGACTGAAGCTTTCTTT

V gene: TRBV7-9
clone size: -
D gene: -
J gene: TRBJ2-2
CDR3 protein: CASSFPRSNTGELFF
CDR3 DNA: TGTGCCAGCAGCTTCCCCAGGTCGAACACCGGGGAGCTGTTTTTT

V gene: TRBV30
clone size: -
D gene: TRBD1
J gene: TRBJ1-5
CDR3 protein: CAAGTGGLAQHF
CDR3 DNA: TGTGCCGCCGGGACAGGGGGGTTAGCCCAGCATTTT

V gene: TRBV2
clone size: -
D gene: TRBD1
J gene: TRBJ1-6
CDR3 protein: CASRTNGQGFSPLHF
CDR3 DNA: TGTGCCAGCAGGACGAACGGACAGGGGTTTTCACCCCTCCACTTT

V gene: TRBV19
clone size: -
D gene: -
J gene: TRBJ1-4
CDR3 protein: CASSRRVANEKLFF
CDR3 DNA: TGTGCCAGTAGTCGCAGGGTGGCTAATGAAAAACTGTTTTTT

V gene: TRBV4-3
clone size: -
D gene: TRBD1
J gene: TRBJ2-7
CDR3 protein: CASSPGADRASYEQYF
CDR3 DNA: TGCGCCAGCAGCCCAGGGGCAGACAGGGCCAGCTACGAGCAGTACTTC

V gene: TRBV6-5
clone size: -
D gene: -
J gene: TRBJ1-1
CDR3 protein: CASTGLGPEAFF
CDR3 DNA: TGTGCCAGCACAGGTTTGGGGCCTGAAGCTTTCTTT

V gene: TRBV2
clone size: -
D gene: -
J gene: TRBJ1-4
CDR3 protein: CASSGGSILRGEKLFF
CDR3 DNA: TGTGCCAGCAGTGGGGGGTCAATTTTGCGGGGTGAAAAACTGTTTTTT

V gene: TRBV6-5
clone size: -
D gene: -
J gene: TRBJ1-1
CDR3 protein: CASSSGTSEAFF
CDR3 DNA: TGTGCCAGCAGTTCAGGGACCTCTGAAGCTTTCTTT

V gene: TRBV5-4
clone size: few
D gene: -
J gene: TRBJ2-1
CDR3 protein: CASSLVAREGNEQFF
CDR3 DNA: TGTGCCAGCAGCTTGGTAGCTCGAGAGGGCAATGAGCAGTTCTTC

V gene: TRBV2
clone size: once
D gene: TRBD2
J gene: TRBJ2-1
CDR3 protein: CASASGGAYNEQFF
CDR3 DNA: TGTGCCAGCGCTAGCGGGGGGGCCTACAATGAGCAGTTCTTC

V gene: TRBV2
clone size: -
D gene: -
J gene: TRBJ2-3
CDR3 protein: CASGAEGTDTQYF
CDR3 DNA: TGTGCCAGCGGGGCTGAAGGAACAGATACGCAGTATTTT

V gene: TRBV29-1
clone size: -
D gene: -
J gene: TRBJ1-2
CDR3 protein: CSVDHGPHGYTF
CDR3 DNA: TGCAGCGTTGACCACGGCCCCCATGGCTACACCTTC

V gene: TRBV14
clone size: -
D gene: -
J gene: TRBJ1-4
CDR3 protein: CASSQGFRTVTGKLFF
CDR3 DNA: TGTGCCAGCAGCCAAGGTTTTAGAACGGTTACTGGAAAACTGTTTTTT

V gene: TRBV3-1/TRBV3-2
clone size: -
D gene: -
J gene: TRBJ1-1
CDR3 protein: CASSARLNTEAFF
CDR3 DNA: TGTGCCAGCAGCGCCCGATTGAACACTGAAGCTTTCTTT

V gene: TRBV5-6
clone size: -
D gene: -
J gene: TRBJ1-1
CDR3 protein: CASSLADGLTEAFF
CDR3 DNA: TGTGCCAGCAGCTTGGCGGATGGACTCACTGAAGCTTTCTTT

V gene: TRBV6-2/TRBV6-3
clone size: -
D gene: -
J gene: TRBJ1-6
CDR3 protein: CASSPPGRIRSPLHF
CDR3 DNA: TGTGCCAGCAGCCCACCGGGCAGGATTCGGTCACCCCTCCACTTT

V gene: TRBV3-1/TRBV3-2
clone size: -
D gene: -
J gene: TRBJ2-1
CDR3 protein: CASSQAGLFGIREQFF
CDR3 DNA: TGTGCCAGCAGCCAAGCGGGTCTATTTGGGATAAGGGAGCAGTTCTTC

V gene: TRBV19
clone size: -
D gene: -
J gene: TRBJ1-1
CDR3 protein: CASSIGRANTEAFF
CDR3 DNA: TGTGCCAGTAGTATAGGACGGGCGAACACTGAAGCTTTCTTT

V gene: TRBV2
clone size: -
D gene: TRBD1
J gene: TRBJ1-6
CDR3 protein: CASSVQGADSPLHF
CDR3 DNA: TGTGCCAGCAGCGTACAGGGGGCGGATTCACCCCTCCACTTT

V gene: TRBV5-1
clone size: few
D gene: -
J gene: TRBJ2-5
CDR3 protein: CASSPTHPGTQYF
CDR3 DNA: TGCGCCAGCAGCCCCACACACCCCGGGACCCAGTACTTC

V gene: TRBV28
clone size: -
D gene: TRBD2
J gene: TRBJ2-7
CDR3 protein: CASTSSASGIYEQYF
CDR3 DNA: TGTGCCAGCACCAGTTCGGCTAGCGGAATCTACGAGCAGTACTTC

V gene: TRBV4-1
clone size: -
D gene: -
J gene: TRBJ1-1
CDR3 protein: CASSQPVGQAFF
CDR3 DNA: TGCGCCAGCAGCCAGCCGGTGGGGCAAGCTTTCTTT

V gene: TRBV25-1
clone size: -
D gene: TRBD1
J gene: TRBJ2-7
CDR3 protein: CASRSLRDSETYEQYF
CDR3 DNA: TGTGCCAGCAGAAGCCTCCGGGACAGCGAAACCTACGAGCAGTACTTC

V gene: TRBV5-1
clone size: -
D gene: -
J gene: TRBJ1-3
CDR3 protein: CASSLTGLPSGNTIYF
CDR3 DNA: TGCGCCAGCAGCTTGACAGGCCTTCCTTCTGGAAACACCATATATTTT

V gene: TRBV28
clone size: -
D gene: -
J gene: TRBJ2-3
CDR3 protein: CASSFQTTSLDTDTQYF
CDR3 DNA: TGTGCCAGCAGTTTTCAAACGACTTCCCTTGACACAGATACGCAGTATTTT

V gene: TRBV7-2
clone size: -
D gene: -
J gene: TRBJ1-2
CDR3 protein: CASSYRGANYGYTF
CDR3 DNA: TGTGCCAGCAGCTATCGCGGGGCTAACTATGGCTACACCTTC

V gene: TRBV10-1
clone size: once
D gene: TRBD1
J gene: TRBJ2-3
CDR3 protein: CASSESLRDRATDTQYF
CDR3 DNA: TGCGCCAGCAGTGAGTCTCTCCGGGACAGGGCCACAGATACGCAGTATTTT

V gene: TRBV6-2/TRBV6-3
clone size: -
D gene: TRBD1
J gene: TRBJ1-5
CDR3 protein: CASSYGDRGSNQPQHF
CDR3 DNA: TGTGCCAGCAGTTACGGGGACAGGGGTAGCAATCAGCCCCAGCATTTT

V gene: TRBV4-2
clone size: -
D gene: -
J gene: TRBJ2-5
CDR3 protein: CASSQDLMVKGQGPRETQYF
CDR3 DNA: TGTGCCAGCAGCCAAGATCTGATGGTCAAAGGGCAGGGCCCACGGGAGACCCAGTACTTC

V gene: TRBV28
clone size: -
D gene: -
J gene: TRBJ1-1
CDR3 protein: CAGRGTMNTEAFF
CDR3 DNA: TGTGCCGGCCGCGGAACCATGAACACTGAAGCTTTCTTT

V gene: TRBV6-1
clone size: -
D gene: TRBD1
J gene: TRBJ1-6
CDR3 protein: CASSELLGQANNSPLHF
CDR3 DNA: TGTGCCAGCAGTGAACTTCTAGGACAGGCTAATAATTCACCCCTCCACTTT

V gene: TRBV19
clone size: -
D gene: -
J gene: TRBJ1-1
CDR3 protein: CASSVSLGEMNTEAFF
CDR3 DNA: TGTGCCAGTAGTGTCAGTTTGGGGGAGATGAACACTGAAGCTTTCTTT

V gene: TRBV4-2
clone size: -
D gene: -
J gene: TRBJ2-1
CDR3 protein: CASSQDVGREAYNEQFF
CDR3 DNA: TGTGCCAGCAGCCAAGACGTTGGCAGGGAGGCCTACAATGAGCAGTTCTTC

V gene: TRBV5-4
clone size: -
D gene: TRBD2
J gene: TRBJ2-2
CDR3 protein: CASSWGLAGAPGELFF
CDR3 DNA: TGTGCCAGCAGCTGGGGACTAGCGGGGGCACCTGGGGAGCTGTTTTTT

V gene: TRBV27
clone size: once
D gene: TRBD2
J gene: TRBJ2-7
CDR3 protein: CASSLRGYEQYF
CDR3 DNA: TGTGCCAGCAGTTTGCGGGGGTACGAGCAGTACTTC

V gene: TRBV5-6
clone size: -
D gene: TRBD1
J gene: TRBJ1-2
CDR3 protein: CASSEGDRVNYGYTF
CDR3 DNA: TGTGCCAGCAGCGAAGGGGACAGGGTAAACTATGGCTACACCTTC

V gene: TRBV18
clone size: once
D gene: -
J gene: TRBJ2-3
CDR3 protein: CASSPRRSVLTDTQYF
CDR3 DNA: TGTGCCAGCTCACCGCGACGATCGGTACTAACAGATACGCAGTATTTT

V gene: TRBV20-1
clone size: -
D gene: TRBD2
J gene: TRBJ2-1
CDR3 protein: CSAGGGNEQFF
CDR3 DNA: TGCAGTGCGGGCGGGGGTAATGAGCAGTTCTTC

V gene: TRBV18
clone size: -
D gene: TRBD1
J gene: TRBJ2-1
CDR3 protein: CASSPKDRGEQFF
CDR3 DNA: TGTGCCAGCTCACCGAAAGACAGGGGAGAGCAGTTCTTC

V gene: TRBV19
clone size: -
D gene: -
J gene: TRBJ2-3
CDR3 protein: CASSISGTPQYF
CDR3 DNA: TGTGCCAGTAGTATCTCAGGCACTCCGCAGTATTTT

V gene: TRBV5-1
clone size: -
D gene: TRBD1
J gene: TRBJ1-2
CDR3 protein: CASSTGQGGAYGYTF
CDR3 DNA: TGCGCCAGCAGCACGGGACAGGGGGGAGCCTATGGCTACACCTTC

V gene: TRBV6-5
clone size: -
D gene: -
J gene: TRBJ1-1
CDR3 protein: CASSYSANKGTEAFF
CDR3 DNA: TGTGCCAGCAGTTACTCGGCAAATAAGGGCACTGAAGCTTTCTTT